This T cell receptor beta chain comes out of a study of T cells after yellow fever vaccination. There are a few counts of this clonotype. V lost 4 bases and J lost 5, with 15 bases in between. Germline V gene sequence: CDR1 SGHRS, CDR2 YFSETQ. The CDR3 has 15 amino acids. TCRdb reprocessed the 5' RACE reads via MiXCR and lists one record per CDR3 protein. The sample has around 600,000 distinct CDR3 sequences, more than 9% seen once. The sample here was PBMCs, taken on the day of the yellow fever booster vaccination. The TCR originated in a man younger than 40 who received the YFV17D yellow fever vaccine. The chain couples TRBV5-1 to TRBJ1-4, with unresolved D. The CDR3 loop reads CASSPRTGVNEKLFF. In DNA form, the CDR3 reads TGCGCCAGCAGCCCCCGGACCGGCGTAAATGAAAAACTGTTTTTT.